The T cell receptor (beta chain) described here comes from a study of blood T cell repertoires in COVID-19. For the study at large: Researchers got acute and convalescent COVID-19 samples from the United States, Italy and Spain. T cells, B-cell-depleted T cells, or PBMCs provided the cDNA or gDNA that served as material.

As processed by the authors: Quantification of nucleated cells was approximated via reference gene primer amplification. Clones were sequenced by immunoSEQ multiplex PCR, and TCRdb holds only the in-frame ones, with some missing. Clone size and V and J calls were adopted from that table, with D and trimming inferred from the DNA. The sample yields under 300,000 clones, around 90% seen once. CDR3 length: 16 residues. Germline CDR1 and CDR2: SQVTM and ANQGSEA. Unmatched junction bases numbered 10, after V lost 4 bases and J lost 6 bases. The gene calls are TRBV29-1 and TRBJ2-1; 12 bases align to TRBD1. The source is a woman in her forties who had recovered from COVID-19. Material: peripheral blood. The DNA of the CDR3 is TGCAGCGTTGGTTTTCCCGGGACAGGGGGCCTCAATGAGCAGTTCTTC. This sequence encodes CSVGFPGTGGLNEQFF.